The next 28 T cell receptor beta chains were all read from a single sample in a study of spatial heterogeneity in lung cancer. TCRdb used MiXCR to reprocess the 5' RACE reads, holding one entry per CDR3 protein. The sample yields about 9,800 distinct CDR3 sequences, around 6% seen once. Findings and limits, study-wide: The study found that expanded intratumoral alpha and beta TCR counts tracked tumor mutation counts.

These receptors have no known antigen. As for time point: sample taken at primary tumor resection. Sequencing used lung tumor tissue, obtained at surgery. The receptors derive from a male donor with early-stage non-small cell lung cancer.

This clonotype is termed medium-sized (0.01 to 0.1%). This beta chain is a stray sequence in a library constructed for alpha chains; its clone size is not meaningful. The CDR3 protein is CASSFQGTGELFF. The CDR3 DNA follows: TGTGCCAGCAGCTTTCAGGGGACCGGGGAGCTGTTTTTT. This rearrangement joins TRBV7-2 to TRBJ2-2; tentatively, D is TRBD1 (6 bases). Germline V gene sequence: CDR1 SGHTA, CDR2 FQGNSA. The CDR3 totals 13 residues. V was pared by 3 bases and J by 5 bases, with 7 bases between.

This clonotype was seen ten or more times. A library made for alpha chains picked up this beta chain off target, so its size means little. The gene calls are TRBV20-1 and TRBJ1-1, with D tentatively TRBD1 (5 bases). Trimming left V 7 bases short and J 1 base short, with 13 bases between. The germline CDR1 and CDR2 sequences are DFQATT and SNEGSKA (reference sequence). This CDR3 spans 13 amino acids. The CDR3 sequence is CSDGTVQNTEAFF. The CDR3 DNA reads as TGCAGTGACGGGACCGTTCAGAACACTGAAGCTTTCTTT.

This clonotype is labeled medium-sized (0.01 to 0.1%). Within a library made for alpha chains, this beta chain is off target, and its count is uninformative. The V and J genes are TRBV5-5 and TRBJ2-5, with 9 bases identical to TRBD1. CDR3 length: 15 amino acids. After removal of 4 bases from V and 5 bases from J, the junction contained 9 bases not matched to a gene. Germline CDR1 is SGHKS and CDR2 is YYEKEE (reference sequence). Written as DNA, the CDR3 is TGTGCCAGCAGCACCGGGACAGGGACCCGTGAGACCCAGTACTTC. It codes for CASSTGTGTRETQYF.

This clonotype was observed at least ten times. The library was prepared for alpha chains; this beta chain is a stray read, so its frequency means little. The genes are TRBV3-1 and TRBJ1-6; D remains ambiguous. Trimming left V 1 base short and J 5 bases short, with 15 bases between. Germline values: CDR1 LGHDT, CDR2 YNNKEL (reference sequence). The CDR3 loop spans 17 amino acids. The CDR3 nucleotides are TGTGCCAGCAGCCAAGGAGCCTACACCGGCGATAATTCACCCCTCCACTTT. It encodes CASSQGAYTGDNSPLHF.

This clonotype was counted at least ten times. This beta chain is an unintended read in a library built for alpha chains; its size means little. The chain couples TRBV12-3 or TRBV12-4 to TRBJ1-2; perhaps TRBD1 as D (6 bases). This CDR3 region has 12 residues. Trimming took off 6 bases at V and 9 bases at J, with 14 bases between the two ends. The CDR3 region is CASRPTGTRYTF. CDR3 in DNA: TGTGCCAGCAGGCCGACAGGTACGCGCTACACCTTC.

In this sample, this clonotype turned up many times. With the library built for alpha chains, this beta chain is off target and its frequency is not meaningful. V and J are TRBV5-1 and TRBJ2-1, with a weak D call TRBD2 (6 bases). The ends were cut back, 0 bases at V and 8 bases at J, with 9 bases in the middle. This CDR3 comprises 13 residues. The germline gives CDR1 SGHRS, CDR2 YFSETQ. The chain's CDR3 is CASSLVGGDEQFF. CDR3 bases: TGCGCCAGCAGCTTGGTCGGGGGTGATGAGCAGTTCTTC.

This clonotype has a count of ten or more. With the library built for alpha chains, this beta chain is off target and its frequency is not meaningful. This rearrangement joins TRBV20-1 to TRBJ1-4; D gene unclear. The V gene lost 3 bases and the J gene lost 5 bases, with 13 bases spanning the gap. Germline V gene lookup returns CDR1 DFQATT and CDR2 SNEGSKA (reference sequence). The CDR3 runs to 14 residues. Here the CDR3 DNA reads TGCAGTGCTAGCCCTCAGGCACGGAATGAAAAACTGTTTTTT. This sequence encodes CSASPQARNEKLFF.

This clonotype was found many times. Found in a library prepared for alpha chains, this beta chain is an off-target read, and its abundance has little meaning. The genes are TRBV28 and TRBJ1-2; TRBD1 is a possible D gene (6 bases). The CDR3 has 15 amino acids. V was pared by 6 bases and J by 2 bases, with 16 bases between. The V gene's germline CDR1 is MDHEN and CDR2 SYDVKM. Here the CDR3 reads CASRLGRGGNYGYTF. The CDR3 DNA reads as TGTGCCAGCAGATTGGGCAGGGGAGGGAACTATGGCTACACCTTC.

This clonotype was recorded many times. Because the library targeted alpha chains, this beta chain is an off-target read whose size means little. The CDR3 DNA follows: TGCGCCAGCAGCTTGGCCAGGAACACAGATACGCAGTATTTT. It yields the protein CASSLARNTDTQYF. The J gene is TRBJ2-3, the V gene TRBV5-1; no clear D gene. From germline, CDR1 is SGHRS and CDR2 YFSETQ. The CDR3 spans 14 residues. Trimming pared 0 bases from V and 2 bases from J, leaving 7 bases between.

This clonotype showed up many times. Because this beta chain is a stray read in a library intended to capture alpha chains, its abundance should not be given much weight. The gene calls are TRBV29-1 and TRBJ1-1; D is uncertain. Per germline, CDR1 SQVTM and CDR2 ANQGSEA. V gave up 6 bases and J gave up 6 bases, with 11 bases separating them. The CDR3 runs 11 residues. The CDR3 region is CSVSPGAEAFF. DNA for the CDR3: TGCAGCGTATCGCCGGGCGCTGAAGCTTTCTTT.

This clonotype is classed as medium-sized. This beta chain was picked up by a library intended for alpha chains and is off target, so its count carries little meaning. This chain links TRBV29-1 with TRBJ1-6; 7 bases line up with TRBD1. The CDR3 consists of 13 residues. The junction had 6 bases not matched to a gene; V was cut back by 4 bases and J by 9 bases. CDR1 is SQVTM and CDR2 is ANQGSEA in the germline V gene. CDR3 residues: CSVGKGGSSPLHF. In DNA form, the CDR3 reads TGCAGCGTTGGTAAAGGGGGCAGTTCACCCCTCCACTTT.

At least ten counts were recorded for this clonotype. Little can be read into the size of this beta chain, an off-target read in a library designed for alpha chains. This rearrangement joins TRBV4-2 to TRBJ2-7, with 7 bases identical to TRBD1. Germline CDR1 is LGHNA and CDR2 is YNFKEQ. This CDR3 spans 17 amino acids. With 7 bases clipped from V and 2 bases from J, the junction kept 17 bases outside the gene matches. The CDR3 DNA is TGTGCCAGCATGAAGATTAGTACCGGGACAGAAGCCTACGAGCAGTACTTC. Translated, it gives CASMKISTGTEAYEQYF.

This clonotype counts as medium-sized. Because the library targeted alpha chains, this beta chain is an off-target read whose size means little. The V call is TRBV20-1, the J call TRBJ1-2; 7 nucleotides match TRBD1. Trimming took 5 bases from V and 6 from J; bases not matched to a gene: 6. The germline V gene encodes CDR1 DFQATT and CDR2 SNEGSKA (reference sequence). This CDR3 region has 12 residues. The CDR3 loop is CSAPGQADGYTF. The CDR3 DNA sequence: TGCAGTGCTCCCGGACAGGCTGATGGCTACACCTTC.

This clonotype was seen many times. This beta chain is a stray read from a library made for alpha chains; its abundance is not meaningful. This chain uses TRBV29-1 with TRBJ2-3, with D hard to call. V was clipped by 4 bases and J by 4 bases, with 18 bases between them. CDR1 is SQVTM, CDR2 ANQGSEA, per germline. CDR3 size: 15 residues. The CDR3 loop reads CSVGIRSTWSDTQYF. CDR3 nucleotide sequence: TGCAGCGTTGGAATTAGGAGTACGTGGTCAGATACGCAGTATTTT.

This clonotype was seen ten or more times. The size of this beta chain means little, since it is a stray read in a library made for alpha chains. This chain uses TRBV10-3 with TRBJ1-1, with TRBD1 as a possible D gene (6 bases). From germline, CDR1 is ENHRY and CDR2 SYGVKD. V was pared by 7 bases and J by 4 bases, with 28 bases between. The CDR3 has 18 amino acids. DNA for the CDR3: TGTGCCATCATGAGCCGCCGGTCGACAGGCACGGAGTCCACTGAAGCTTTCTTT. Amino acids: CAIMSRRSTGTESTEAFF.

Sample share makes this clonotype medium-sized (0.01 to 0.1%). With the library built for alpha chains, this beta chain is off target and its frequency is not meaningful. The J gene is TRBJ1-2, the V gene TRBV6-6, with 8 bases matching TRBD1. This CDR3 has 12 residues. V was clipped by 5 bases and J by 4 bases; unmatched bases: 0. The germline gives CDR1 MNHNY, CDR2 SVGAGI (reference sequence). The CDR3, as DNA: TGTGCCAGCAGTACAGGGGGCTATGGCTACACCTTC. This translates into CASSTGGYGYTF.

This clonotype was counted at least ten times. This beta chain is off target for a library built for alpha chains, so its abundance means little. V and J are TRBV18 and TRBJ1-6, with D unclear. The CDR3 loop spans 13 amino acids. Trimming removed 2 bases from V and 8 bases from J, with 7 bases in between. Germline lookup yields CDR1 KGHSH and CDR2 LQKENI. CDR3 loop: CASSPRSDSPLHF. In nucleotides, the CDR3 is TGTGCCAGCTCACCAAGATCGGATTCACCCCTCCACTTT.

This clonotype appeared many times. A junction end diverges from the germline sequence, so it may reflect a read error. A library prepared for alpha chains yielded this beta chain as an off-target read; its size is of little meaning. The chain couples TRBV7-7 to TRBJ1-4, with D possibly matching TRBD1 (6 bases). This CDR3 has 15 amino acids. Germline V lookup: CDR1 SSHAT, CDR2 FNYEAQ (reference sequence). The CDR3 is CASSQTGTGGEKLFF. The CDR3 DNA follows: TGTGCTAGCAGCCAAACAGGGACCGGAGGAGAAAAACTGTTTTTT.

This clonotype counts as medium-sized. This beta chain represents an off-target read in a library built for alpha chains; its size is of limited meaning. The rearrangement joins TRBV18 to TRBJ1-5, with D uncertain. Germline loops: CDR1 KGHSH, CDR2 LQKENI. CDR3 length: 16 amino acids. With 2 bases removed from V and 2 bases from J, the gap between germline ends came to 13 bases. In DNA, the CDR3 is TGTGCCAGCTCACCAGGCCGGGTAGGCGGCAATCAGCCCCAGCATTTT. The encoded protein is CASSPGRVGGNQPQHF.

This clonotype is labeled as medium-sized. The size of this beta chain means little, since it is a stray read in a library made for alpha chains. The V and J genes are TRBV7-8 and TRBJ2-1, with 7 bases identical to TRBD1. The CDR3 contains 15 residues. The germline CDR1 and CDR2 sequences are SGHVS and FQNEAQ. V lost 4 bases to trimming and J lost 6 bases; unmatched junction nucleotides: 9. CDR3 loop: CASSYGTANPNEQFF. Here the CDR3 DNA reads TGTGCCAGCAGCTACGGGACAGCTAACCCCAATGAGCAGTTCTTC.

In this sample, this clonotype turned up many times. This beta chain came through as a stray read in a library set up for alpha chains, and its size says little. The V call is TRBV12-3 or TRBV12-4, the J call TRBJ2-1; 12 bases match TRBD2. J was trimmed by 12 bases and V by 6 bases; bases with no gene match: 12. The CDR3 runs to 15 residues. CDR3 loop: CASRPTSGRRWGQFF. As DNA, the CDR3 is TGTGCCAGCAGACCCACTAGCGGGAGGCGCTGGGGGCAGTTCTTC.

This clonotype was seen at least ten times. A library prepared for alpha chains yielded this beta chain as an off-target read; its size is of little meaning. The chain combines TRBV5-1 with TRBJ2-7; 8 bases agree with TRBD1. Germline-derived CDR1 and CDR2 are SGHRS and YFSETQ. With V trimmed by 5 bases and J by 2 bases, 9 bases remained unmatched. This CDR3 has 15 amino acids. CDR3 DNA: TGCGCCAGCAGACCAACAGGGGGGATGCCCTACGAGCAGTACTTC. Translating it yields CASRPTGGMPYEQYF. Filled out from reference TRBV5-1 and TRBJ2-7, the complete variable domain reads KAGVTQTPRYLIKTRGQQVTLSCSPISGHRSVSWYQQTPGQGLQFLFEYFSETQRNKGNFPGRFSGRQFSNSRSEMNVSTLELGDSALYLCASRPTGGMPYEQYFGPGTRLTVT.

This clonotype was detected ten times or more. Little can be read into the size of this beta chain, an off-target read in a library designed for alpha chains. The chain uses TRBV12-3 or TRBV12-4 and TRBJ2-5; D unresolved. This CDR3 is 13 amino acids long. V was shortened by 4 bases and J by 5 bases, with 11 bases between the two germline ends. The CDR3 loop reads CASSSRLWETQYF. Here the CDR3 DNA reads TGTGCCAGCAGTTCGCGCCTTTGGGAGACCCAGTACTTC.

Judged by abundance, this clonotype is medium-sized. Since the library was made to target alpha chains, this beta chain is a stray read and its abundance is not meaningful. The chain employs TRBV27 and TRBJ1-1, with 7 bases lining up with TRBD1. The CDR3 is made up of 15 amino acids. V lost 4 bases, J lost 6 bases, and 11 bases stayed unmatched. The V gene's germline CDR1 is MNHEY and CDR2 SMNVEV (reference sequence). CDR3 DNA sequence: TGTGCCAGCAGTTCCTTACAGACAGGGAGGGCTGAAGCTTTCTTT. This codes for CASSSLQTGRAEAFF.

This clonotype is termed medium-sized. Because this beta chain is a stray read in a library intended to capture alpha chains, its abundance should not be given much weight. The CDR3: CASSFSGSGKNIQYF. Here the CDR3 DNA reads TGTGCCAGCAGTTTTTCAGGGTCCGGCAAAAACATTCAGTACTTC. This chain joins TRBV28 and TRBJ2-4, with D maybe TRBD1 (5 bases). Germline loops: CDR1 MDHEN, CDR2 SYDVKM. The CDR3 runs 15 residues. Trimming shortened V by 3 bases and J by 3 bases, and 12 bases separated the two germline ends.

By proportion, this clonotype is medium-sized. This beta chain represents an off-target read in a library built for alpha chains; its size is of limited meaning. This chain connects TRBV4-1 to TRBJ1-5; D is uncertain. Germline V gene lookup returns CDR1 MGHRA and CDR2 YSYEKL. V lost 0 bases and J 0 bases, leaving 6 bases between the germline ends. This CDR3 is built from 15 residues. The CDR3 DNA is TGCGCCAGCAGCCAAGATCTTAATAGCAATCAGCCCCAGCATTTT. This sequence encodes CASSQDLNSNQPQHF.

This clonotype has a count of ten or more. This beta chain lies outside the target of a library built for alpha chains; its clone size means little. The rearrangement uses TRBV5-4 and TRBJ2-7; 11 positions agree with TRBD1. V shed 3 bases and J 4 bases; nucleotides not matched to a gene: 6. This CDR3 comprises 15 residues. Germline-derived CDR1 and CDR2 are SGHNT and YYREEE (reference sequence). CDR3 region: CASSWPDRGRYEQYF. Written as DNA, the CDR3 is TGTGCCAGCAGCTGGCCGGACAGGGGGCGTTACGAGCAGTACTTC.

This clonotype was counted ten times or more. In a library made to pick up alpha chains, this beta chain is a stray read with a size that means little. J is TRBJ2-7 and V is TRBV6-2 or TRBV6-3, with D tentatively TRBD2 (5 bases). The CDR3 spans 13 residues. The V and J ends lost 4 bases and 7 bases respectively, with 14 bases between them. In germline, CDR1 is MNHEY, CDR2 SVGEGT. CDR3 nucleotide sequence: TGTGCCAGCAGTTCCCTAGCAACGGGGGAGCAGTACGTC. It is translated as CASSSLATGEQYV.